Listed below are T cell receptor beta chains from one sample, sequenced in a study of blood T cell repertoires in COVID-19. Sequencing was performed with immunoSEQ multiplex PCR; in TCRdb, only in-frame clones are kept and a portion is missing. This table has more than 150,000 clones, around 84% appearing once. Input material: peripheral blood. These receptor sequences come from a man aged 50 to 59 with active or convalescent COVID-19. Both conserved end residues are part of each CDR3. The D gene is left open where the match is weak. Expanded clones get a size class; other rows say once, few or many, or leave the size out.

clone_size,j_call,d_call,v_call,cdr3_length,cdr3_nt,cdr3_aa
.,TRBJ2-5,.,TRBV7-2,14,TGTGCCAGCAGCTTTAGCGGTACTCAAGAGACCCAGTACTTC,CASSFSGTQETQYF
once,TRBJ2-3,TRBD2,TRBV3-1/TRBV3-2,19,TGTGCCAGCAGCCACCACGGGGGGGTAGCGGGTGAGAGGGGAGATACGCAGTATTTT,CASSHHGGVAGERGDTQYF
.,TRBJ2-3,TRBD2,TRBV10-3,16,TGTGCCATCAGTGAGTCGCTAGCGGGCAGCACAGATACGCAGTATTTT,CAISESLAGSTDTQYF
few,TRBJ1-6,.,TRBV24-1,16,TGTGCCACCCACCGGGAGGGAGGGGCTTATAATTCACCCCTCCACTTT,CATHREGGAYNSPLHF
few,TRBJ2-3,TRBD2,TRBV7-3,19,TGTGCCAGCAGCCCGGGACTAGCGGGGGCGGCCCCTTCCACAGATACGCAGTATTTT,CASSPGLAGAAPSTDTQYF
.,TRBJ1-6,.,TRBV18,14,TGTGCCAGCTGCAGGGCAGGGTCGAGATCACCCCTCCACTTT,CASCRAGSRSPLHF
.,TRBJ2-7,.,TRBV11-3,13,TGTGCCAGCAGCTCCGCAGGGGTAGGCGAGCAGTACTTC,CASSSAGVGEQYF
.,TRBJ2-2,TRBD2,TRBV7-2,15,TGTGCCAGCAGCACCCGGACTAGCAGAAACGGGGAGCTGTTTTTT,CASSTRTSRNGELFF
.,TRBJ1-1,.,TRBV11-3,13,TGTGCCAGCAGCTTTCAGGGTAGAGATGAAGCTTTCTTT,CASSFQGRDEAFF
.,TRBJ1-1,TRBD1,TRBV7-2,13,TGTGCCAGCGACAGGGGCCGGGGTACTGAAGCTTTCTTT,CASDRGRGTEAFF
.,TRBJ2-3,.,TRBV9,15,TGTGCCAGCAGCGTCCGGGGGTCTAGCACAGATACGCAGTATTTT,CASSVRGSSTDTQYF
.,TRBJ2-3,TRBD2,TRBV6-4,15,TGTGCCAGCCGCCGTGAGCGGGGGACCACAGATACGCAGTATTTT,CASRRERGTTDTQYF
.,TRBJ2-1,TRBD2,TRBV9,16,TGTGCCAGCAGCGTAGCTACGGCTAGCGGGAGATTTGAGCAGTTCTTC,CASSVATASGRFEQFF
.,TRBJ1-3,.,TRBV5-6,16,TGTGCCAGCAGCTTTTGGTTTTACAGTTCTGGAAACACCATATATTTT,CASSFWFYSSGNTIYF
once,TRBJ2-7,TRBD1,TRBV4-3,16,TGCGCCAGCAGCGTCGCAGGGGGCCGAAGCTCCTACGAGCAGTACTTC,CASSVAGGRSSYEQYF
.,TRBJ2-1,TRBD2,TRBV2,15,TGTGCCAGCAGTGTCAGGCAGCGGGAGGCCAATGAGCAGTTCTTC,CASSVRQREANEQFF
.,TRBJ2-2,.,TRBV7-8,19,TGTGCCAGCAGCTCCCCCGACAGGGATAATTGGGGGGTCACCGGGGAGCTGTTTTTT,CASSSPDRDNWGVTGELFF
.,TRBJ2-4,TRBD2,TRBV30,16,TGTGCCTGGAGTAAGCTAGCGGGGCTAGCCAAAAACATTCAGTACTTC,CAWSKLAGLAKNIQYF
.,TRBJ2-2,.,TRBV6-5,14,TGTGCCAGCACCCGGACAGCGAACACCGGGGAGCTGTTTTTT,CASTRTANTGELFF
.,TRBJ2-7,.,TRBV11-2,14,TGTGCCAGCAGCTTACAGGTTATTAGCTACGAGCAGTACTTC,CASSLQVISYEQYF
.,TRBJ2-1,TRBD1,TRBV19,15,TGTGCCAGTAGTATCGGGACAGGTGGAATAAATGAGCAGTTCTTC,CASSIGTGGINEQFF
.,TRBJ1-1,.,TRBV12-3/TRBV12-4,13,TGTGCCAGCAGTTTAAAATCGGACACTGAAGCTTTCTTT,CASSLKSDTEAFF
.,TRBJ2-1,TRBD1,TRBV6-5,12,TGTGCCAGCGGGGACAGGGACAATGAGCAGTTCTTC,CASGDRDNEQFF
.,TRBJ1-6,.,TRBV19,15,TGTGCCAGTAGTATAGATCAAGCGGCAAATTCACCCCTCCACTTT,CASSIDQAANSPLHF
once,TRBJ1-2,.,TRBV12-3/TRBV12-4,12,TGTGCCAGCAGCGCAATGGGACACAGCTACACCTTC,CASSAMGHSYTF
once,TRBJ2-7,TRBD2,TRBV6-5,15,TGTGCCAGCAGCGTGACTAGCGGGGACTCCTACGAGCAGTACTTC,CASSVTSGDSYEQYF
once,TRBJ1-6,.,TRBV6-6,14,TGTGCCAGCAGTTACTCCGGGGAAAATTCACCCCTCCACTTT,CASSYSGENSPLHF
few,TRBJ1-5,.,TRBV6-1,16,TGTGCCAGCAGTGATGGTTTTGGGGGCGCATGGCAGCCCCAGCATTTT,CASSDGFGGAWQPQHF
.,TRBJ1-5,.,TRBV2,13,TGTGCCAGCGGTTGGAGGGAAAATCAGCCCCAGCATTTT,CASGWRENQPQHF
once,TRBJ1-5,.,TRBV24-1,14,TGTGCCACCAGTGATCGGACAGACAATCAGCCCCAGCATTTT,CATSDRTDNQPQHF
.,TRBJ2-2,.,TRBV5-6,15,TGTGCCAGCTGTTTTGGGGGGTTTAACACCGGGGAGCTGTTTTTT,CASCFGGFNTGELFF
.,TRBJ2-3,TRBD1,TRBV7-9,14,TGTGCCAGCAGCCCGACAGGGAACACAGATACGCAGTATTTT,CASSPTGNTDTQYF
.,TRBJ2-3,.,TRBV7-3,15,TGTGCCAGCAGCTTAACCGCGGGCAGCACAGATACGCAGTATTTT,CASSLTAGSTDTQYF
.,TRBJ2-7,.,TRBV19,13,TGTGCCAGTAGTATTGGGGCCCACTACGAGCAGTACTTC,CASSIGAHYEQYF
.,TRBJ2-1,TRBD2,TRBV15,17,TGTGCCACCAGCAGAGAGGTGGGCGGGGGGTTAGTGAATGAGCAGTTCTTC,CATSREVGGGLVNEQFF
.,TRBJ2-5,.,TRBV7-9,13,TGTGCCAGCAGCCCAGCGGGCCGAGAGACCCAGTACTTC,CASSPAGRETQYF
.,TRBJ2-1,TRBD2,TRBV4-1,17,TGCGCCAGCAGCCGCAGGCTTAGCGGGGGACCGTACAATGAGCAGTTCTTC,CASSRRLSGGPYNEQFF
.,TRBJ2-2,TRBD1,TRBV3-1/TRBV3-2,14,TGTGCCAGCAGCTCAGGGGGTCGGGCCGGGGAGCTGTTTTTT,CASSSGGRAGELFF
many,TRBJ2-7,TRBD2,TRBV14,16,TGTGCCAGCAGCCAACTTAGCGGGAGTCAAACCTACGAGCAGTACTTC,CASSQLSGSQTYEQYF